Listed below are T cell receptor beta chains from one sample, sequenced in a study of OX40 agonist ivuxolimab in advanced cancers. Method: immunoSEQ multiplex PCR; TCRdb's copy keeps in-frame clones and lacks some. Among tens of thousands of clones listed, 65% to 90% were seen once. The input for sequencing was CD4+ or CD8+ T cells sorted from blood, taken in a trial of the OX40 agonist ivuxolimab. The receptors here all came from an adult with an advanced solid tumor such as melanoma, head and neck, liver or kidney cancer. Each CDR3 is given with its conserved first and last residue. D genes are given only for firm matches. Clone size, where shown, is once, few, many, or a class for clones that have expanded.

>-|TRBV19|-|TRBJ2-5
TGTGCCAGTAGTATCTCAGGGGCCCAAGAGACCCAGTACTTC
CASSISGAQETQYF
>-|TRBV6-1|-|TRBJ1-3
TGTGCCAGCAAGCAGGCAAGCTCTGGAAACACCATATATTTT
CASKQASSGNTIYF
>-|TRBV18|-|TRBJ2-7
TGTGCCAGCTCAGGCAACCACTACTACGAGCAGTACTTC
CASSGNHYYEQYF
>once|TRBV18|-|TRBJ2-5
TGTGCCAGCTCACCACCGTCCAGGGAGGAGACCCAGTACTTC
CASSPPSREETQYF
>-|TRBV20-1|-|TRBJ2-4
TGCAGTGCCGAGACGGTAAACATTCAGTACTTC
CSAETVNIQYF
>-|TRBV25-1|-|TRBJ2-2
TGTGCCAGCAGCTCCCTAAGAGCCACCGGGGAGCTGTTTTTT
CASSSLRATGELFF
>-|TRBV4-2|TRBD1|TRBJ1-3
TGTGCCAGCAGCCCGACAGGGGCTGGAAACACCATATATTTT
CASSPTGAGNTIYF
>once|TRBV11-1|-|TRBJ2-6
TGTGCCAGCAGCGTTCTTTCTGGGGCCAACGTCCTGACTTTC
CASSVLSGANVLTF
>few|TRBV12-5|TRBD2|TRBJ2-1
TGTGCTAGTGGACCCAGCGGGGGGGGTGGTGAGCAGTTCTTC
CASGPSGGGGEQFF
>few|TRBV18|-|TRBJ1-2
TGTGCCAGCTCACTTACAGGCCGGCTTGGCTACACCTTC
CASSLTGRLGYTF
>-|TRBV10-3|-|TRBJ2-1
TGTGCCATCAGTGAGAGCGCCACGTCCTACAATGAGCAGTTCTTC
CAISESATSYNEQFF
>once|TRBV27|TRBD1|TRBJ1-4
TGTGCCAGCAGTTTAGGGATCGACAGGGGGGGTGAAAAACTGTTTTTT
CASSLGIDRGGEKLFF
>-|TRBV30|-|TRBJ2-5
TGTGCCTGGAGCCGGGGTATACGCCAAGAGACCCAGTACTTC
CAWSRGIRQETQYF
>-|TRBV28|TRBD1|TRBJ2-7
TGTGCCAGCAGTTTAGCGGGGACAGGGAGAATATACGAGCAGTACTTC
CASSLAGTGRIYEQYF
>-|TRBV18|TRBD1|TRBJ1-1
TGTGCCAGCTCAGAGACGACAGGGGGGTCTGAAGCTTTCTTT
CASSETTGGSEAFF
>-|TRBV10-2|TRBD2|TRBJ2-7
TGCGCCAGCAGCCAGGGAGGGTGGTACGAGCAGTACTTC
CASSQGGWYEQYF
>-|TRBV2|-|TRBJ1-5
TGTGCCAGCAGGGGCCTAACAGGGAGCAATCAGCCCCAGCATTTT
CASRGLTGSNQPQHF
>-|TRBV2|-|TRBJ1-1
TGTGCCAGCAGGGGGGGGGACACTGAAGCTTTCTTT
CASRGGDTEAFF
>-|TRBV5-6|-|TRBJ2-1
TGTGCCAGCAGCTTGGTTAACCCTAGTGTTCAGTTCTTC
CASSLVNPSVQFF
>-|TRBV5-1|TRBD1|TRBJ2-7
TGCGCCAGCAGCCCGGACGGGACAGGTCGGGCCTACGAGCAGTACTTC
CASSPDGTGRAYEQYF
>-|TRBV7-8|-|TRBJ1-6
TGTGCCAGCAGCCCGACCCGGCTACCTAGTACAGGGACGTCAGCACCCCTCCACTTT
CASSPTRLPSTGTSAPLHF
>-|TRBV5-1|TRBD1|TRBJ2-7
TGCGCCAGCAGCTCTACCGGGACAGGGGCCCGCGAGCAGTACTTC
CASSSTGTGAREQYF
>-|TRBV7-2|-|TRBJ1-1
TGTGCCAGCAGCTTAGCGGTGGGGACTGAAGCTTTCTTT
CASSLAVGTEAFF
>-|TRBV7-9|TRBD1|TRBJ1-1
TGTGCCAGCAGCCGCTGGGGACAGGCTGAAGCTTTCTTT
CASSRWGQAEAFF
>-|TRBV6-5|-|TRBJ2-2
TGTGCCAGCAGTTACTCGGGACTGAACACCGGGGAGCTGTTTTTT
CASSYSGLNTGELFF
>-|TRBV2|TRBD2|TRBJ2-1
TGTGCCAGCAGTGCGGGACTAGCGGGAGCTAATGAGCAGTTCTTC
CASSAGLAGANEQFF
>-|TRBV7-8|-|TRBJ1-1
TGTGCCAGCAGCTTAGGGGCTAGGAGCTCGAACACTGAAGCTTTCTTT
CASSLGARSSNTEAFF
>-|TRBV13|TRBD1|TRBJ1-4
TGTGCCAGCAGCTCGGCGGACAGGGAGGAAAGGCAAAAACTGTTTTTT
CASSSADREERQKLFF
>-|TRBV5-6|-|TRBJ1-6
TGTGCCAGCAGCATCGGACGGGAAAATTCACCCCTCCACTTT
CASSIGRENSPLHF
>-|TRBV28|-|TRBJ1-6
TGTGCCAGCGGTACCCTGGGGGGAAGCATTTCACCCCTCCACTTT
CASGTLGGSISPLHF
>-|TRBV2|-|TRBJ1-1
TGTGCCAGCATTTCGTCCCGTGGGGCTGAAGCTTTCTTT
CASISSRGAEAFF
>-|TRBV6-1|TRBD1|TRBJ1-3
TGTGCCGGCAGGGGGCCTGCTGGAAACACCATATATTTT
CAGRGPAGNTIYF
>few|TRBV5-6|TRBD2|TRBJ2-2
TGTGCCAGCAGCTCGCCCGGACTAGCGGCGACCGGGGAGCTGTTTTTT
CASSSPGLAATGELFF
>-|TRBV30|-|TRBJ2-3
TGTGCCTGGAGGCAGGGTGGTACGCAGTATTTT
CAWRQGGTQYF
>-|TRBV5-1|TRBD2|TRBJ2-1
TGCGCCAGCAGCCCTAGCGGGGTCTCCTACAATGAGCAGTTCTTC
CASSPSGVSYNEQFF
>-|TRBV6-6|TRBD1|TRBJ1-1
TGTGCCAGCAGGATCGGACAGGGGAACACTGAAGCTTTCTTT
CASRIGQGNTEAFF
>once|TRBV15|-|TRBJ2-1
TGTGCCACCAGCATCCGGGACTATGAGCAGTTCTTC
CATSIRDYEQFF
>-|TRBV2|-|TRBJ1-5
TGTGCCAGCAGTGAACCCATATGGGCAAGGGTCGGAAGCAATCAGCCCCAGCATTTT
CASSEPIWARVGSNQPQHF
>-|TRBV5-6|TRBD1|TRBJ1-2
TGTGCCAGCAGCCTGCCGGGACAGGATTATGGCTACACCTTC
CASSLPGQDYGYTF
>-|TRBV19|TRBD1|TRBJ1-5
TGTGCCAGTGGTTCCCAGGGGGGTGGAAGTCAGCCCCAGCATTTT
CASGSQGGGSQPQHF
>-|TRBV6-5|-|TRBJ2-5
TGTGCCAGCAGTTACAGCCGGACCTGGTTGGAGACCCAGTACTTC
CASSYSRTWLETQYF
>-|TRBV5-1|TRBD1|TRBJ2-2
TGCGCCAGCAGTGACAGGGTGAATTCCGGGGAGCTGTTTTTT
CASSDRVNSGELFF
>-|TRBV6-1|-|TRBJ2-2
TGTGCCAGCAGAAGGCAGGAGAACACCGGGGAGCTGTTTTTT
CASRRQENTGELFF
>-|TRBV6-5|-|TRBJ1-1
TGTGCCAGCGCCGAGGACCTAAACACTGAAGCTTTCTTT
CASAEDLNTEAFF
>-|TRBV18|TRBD1|TRBJ1-1
TGTGCCAGCTCACGAGACAGGGGCACTGAAGCTTTCTTT
CASSRDRGTEAFF
>-|TRBV19|-|TRBJ2-3
TGTGCCAGTAGTTCACCCGCAACAGGGAGGACAGATACGCAGTATTTT
CASSSPATGRTDTQYF
>-|TRBV5-4|-|TRBJ1-5
TGTGCCAGCAGCCCCGGCGGCGGAGATAGCAATCAGCCCCAGCATTTT
CASSPGGGDSNQPQHF
>-|TRBV7-3|TRBD2|TRBJ2-3
TGTGCCAGCAGCTTAGGCTGGCGGGGGTTCACAGATACGCAGTATTTT
CASSLGWRGFTDTQYF
>-|TRBV7-9|-|TRBJ2-1
TGTGCCAGCGAAGCTCTCGACCTCTCCTACAATGAGCAGTTCTTC
CASEALDLSYNEQFF
>once|TRBV5-1|-|TRBJ2-5
TGCGCCAGCAGCTGGTCCCAAGAGACCCAGTACTTC
CASSWSQETQYF
>medium-sized|TRBV2|-|TRBJ2-2
TGTGCCAGCACCACGACCGGGGCCGGGGAGCTGTTTTTT
CASTTTGAGELFF
>once|TRBV11-2|-|TRBJ2-4
TGTGCCAGCAGCAAACGGACGGGGATAGCCAAAAACATTCAGTACTTC
CASSKRTGIAKNIQYF
>-|TRBV7-8|TRBD2|TRBJ2-7
TGTGCCAGCAGCTTACGTCGAGTGGCGGGAGGGCCCGAGCAGTACTTC
CASSLRRVAGGPEQYF
>-|TRBV9|TRBD1|TRBJ2-1
TGTGCCAGCAGCATGGGACAGCTGAGTGAGCAGTTCTTC
CASSMGQLSEQFF
>-|TRBV11-2|-|TRBJ2-2
TGTGCCAGCAGGCTCACTCTAGGGGCCCAGAACACCGGGGAGCTGTTTTTT
CASRLTLGAQNTGELFF
>-|TRBV5-1|TRBD2|TRBJ2-1
TGCGCCAGCAGCTTTGGACTAGACTACAATGAGCAGTTCTTC
CASSFGLDYNEQFF
>-|TRBV27|-|TRBJ2-3
TGTGCCAGCAGTTTAGGGGGGTTAGGGGGTACGCAGTATTTT
CASSLGGLGGTQYF